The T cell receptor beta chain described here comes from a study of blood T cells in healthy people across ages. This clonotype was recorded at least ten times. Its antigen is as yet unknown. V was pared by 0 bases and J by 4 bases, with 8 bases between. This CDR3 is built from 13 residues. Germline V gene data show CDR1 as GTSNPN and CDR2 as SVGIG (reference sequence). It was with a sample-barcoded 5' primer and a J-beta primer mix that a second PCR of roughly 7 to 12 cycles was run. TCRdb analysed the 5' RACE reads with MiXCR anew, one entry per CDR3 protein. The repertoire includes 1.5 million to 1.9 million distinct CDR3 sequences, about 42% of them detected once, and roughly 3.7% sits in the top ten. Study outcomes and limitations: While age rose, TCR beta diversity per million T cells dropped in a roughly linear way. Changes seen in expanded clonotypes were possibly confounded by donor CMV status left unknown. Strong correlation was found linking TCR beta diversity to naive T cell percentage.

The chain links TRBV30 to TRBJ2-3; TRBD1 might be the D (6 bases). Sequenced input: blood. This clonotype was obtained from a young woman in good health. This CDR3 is CAWSVKGADTQYF. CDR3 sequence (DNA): TGTGCCTGGAGTGTAAAGGGGGCAGATACGCAGTATTTT.